The 5 T cell receptor beta chains below all came from one sample that was sequenced in a study of glioma-infiltrating T cells after dendritic cell vaccination. Profiled with immunoSEQ multiplex PCR; TCRdb holds only in-frame clones, not every one. The sample lists roughly 88,000 clones, approximately 78% seen once, with approximately 2% in the top ten. As to time point: after dendritic cell vaccination, including at tumor progression/relapse. The material was blood, obtained after dendritic cell vaccination. The source of these receptors is a human donor with glioblastoma.

The rearrangement uses TRBV19 and TRBJ1-6; D perhaps matches TRBD1 (6 bases). CDR1 LNHDA and CDR2 SQIVND come from the germline V gene (reference sequence). This CDR3 has 13 amino acids. V gave up 4 bases and J gave up 10 bases, with 11 bases separating them. The CDR3 loop reads CASSTTGGSPLHF. Written as DNA, the CDR3 is TGTGCCAGTAGTACCACGGGGGGCTCACCCCTCCACTTT.

The chain employs TRBV5-4 and TRBJ2-7; maybe TRBD1 (5 bases). CDR1 is SGHNT and CDR2 is YYREEE in the germline V gene (reference sequence). The CDR3 sequence is 14 residues long. V shed 1 base and J shed 2 bases, with 10 bases lying between them. Written as DNA, the CDR3 is TGTGCCAGCAGCTTGAGTGGGGCCCCCTACGAGCAGTACGTC. Amino acids: CASSLSGAPYEQYV.

CDR3 protein: CASSLPGNYGYTF. The CDR3 nucleotides are TGTGCCAGCAGCTTACCAGGAAACTATGGCTACACCTTC. This chain connects TRBV7-3 to TRBJ1-2; D remains ambiguous. Germline-derived CDR1 and CDR2 are SGHTA and FQGTGA. The CDR3 spans 13 residues. V was pared by 2 bases and J by 2 bases, with 6 bases between. Full variable domain (remainder filled in from reference TRBV7-3 and TRBJ1-2): GAGVSQTPSNKVTEKGKYVELRCDPISGHTALYWYRQSLGQGPEFLIYFQGTGAADDSGLPNDRFFAVRPEGSVSTLKIQRTERGDSAVYLCASSLPGNYGYTFGSGTRLTVV.

The chain carries TRBV5-1 and TRBJ2-3, with TRBD2 identical over 8 bases. V lost 4 bases to trimming and J lost 6 bases; unmatched junction nucleotides: 4. Germline CDR1 reads SGHRS; CDR2 reads YFSETQ. The CDR3 has 13 residues. The CDR3 nucleotides read TGCGCCAGCAGCGCGGGGGGAGGTGATACGCAGTATTTT. It codes for CASSAGGGDTQYF.

The chain employs TRBV29-1 and TRBJ2-2; 7 bases match TRBD1. The CDR3 runs 15 residues. Germline lookup yields CDR1 SQVTM and CDR2 ANQGSEA. Unmatched junction bases numbered 8, after V lost 7 bases and J lost 0 bases. CDR3 protein: CSAGRDRTNTGELFF. The CDR3 DNA is TGCAGCGCTGGAAGGGACAGAACGAACACCGGGGAGCTGTTTTTT.